The sequence of this T cell receptor beta chain was determined in a study of patients and donors after allogeneic stem cell transplantation. One entry per CDR3 protein, called by TCRdb with MiXCR from the RT-PCR reads. The sample gives roughly 250,000 distinct CDR3 sequences, roughly an eighth of which show up once; around 10% is in the top ten. The source of this sequence is a human donor who was either an allogeneic HSCT recipient or a stem cell or donor lymphocyte infusion donor (not recorded which). It is not recorded whose cells these are; they may come from a transplant donor. The sequenced sample was blood, either unsorted or a sorted T cell fraction (not recorded which).

The CDR3 region has the DNA TGTGCCAGCAGTTTAAGGGCTGACAATGAGCAGTTCTTC. Amino acid sequence: CASSLRADNEQFF. This rearrangement joins TRBV12-3 or TRBV12-4 to TRBJ2-1; D gene ambiguous. V lost 2 bases, J lost 5 bases, and 7 bases lay in between. This CDR3 comprises 13 residues.